The present TCR beta chain was sequenced within a study of T-cell memory formation after mild COVID-19. Each CDR3 protein is one row after TCRdb ran MiXCR on the 5' RACE reads. The sample holds about 350,000 distinct CDR3 sequences; around 13% are singletons and the top ten take about 20%. This clonotype was counted a few times. Between the trimmed V and J ends, which lost 3 bases and 7 bases, there was a span of 7 bases. This CDR3 spans 12 amino acids. This chain joins TRBV12-3 or TRBV12-4 and TRBJ1-5; D is ambiguous. This clonotype was sampled from a young man who had mild COVID-19 (a few samples of this study predate the infection). Cell type and time point are not known. The sequenced material came from PBMCs or a T cell subset sorted from them (not recorded which). CDR3 residues: CASSFPPQPQHF. For the CDR3, the DNA is TGTGCCAGCAGTTTCCCCCCCCAGCCCCAGCATTTT.